This T cell receptor (beta chain) was captured in a study of blood T cell repertoires in COVID-19. As for the study in general: Italy, Spain and the United States were the sources of the convalescent and acute COVID-19 samples.

Germline V CDR1 and CDR2: SQVTM, ANQGSEA. The CDR3 length is 13 residues. Trimming stripped 7 bases from V and 1 base from J, with 13 bases between. Per the original data handling: Amplification from reference gene primers served as the basis for estimated nucleated cell counts. This table comes from immunoSEQ multiplex PCR, and its TCRdb copy is limited to in-frame clones, with some not included. Clone size and V and J calls were adopted from that table, with D and trimming inferred from the DNA. This table holds around 110,000 clones, 70% to 85% found once. The chain uses TRBV29-1 and TRBJ1-1; weak D call: TRBD1 (6 bases). The receptor was derived from a man in his sixties or seventies with active or convalescent COVID-19. Sample: peripheral blood. The CDR3 DNA reads as TGCAGCGCCCGAGGGGGAACGAACACTGAAGCTTTCTTT. This encodes CSARGGTNTEAFF.